The 2 T cell receptor beta chains below all came from one sample that was sequenced in a study of cytomegalovirus exposure and HLA in healthy donors. The PCR ran on 60 Vbeta and 13 Jbeta primers. TCRdb's table, derived via immunoSEQ multiplex PCR, lists solely in-frame clones and lacks some. The sample consists of some 150,000 clones, 65% to 90% of them appearing once. Sequenced material: PBMCs. The source of these receptors is a woman between 50 and 59 years old in good health and CMV-seropositive.

Concerning this clone itself: The sample holds other DNA sequences that translate to the same CDR3. The V and J genes are TRBV5-1 and TRBJ1-5; 7 bases map to TRBD1. V lost 0 bases to trimming and J lost 5 bases; unmatched junction nucleotides: 2. Germline values: CDR1 SGHRS, CDR2 YFSETQ. The CDR3 loop spans 14 amino acids. CDR3 residues: CASSLGQGDQPQHF. The CDR3 bases are TGCGCCAGCAGCTTGGGGCAGGGGGATCAGCCCCAGCATTTT.

In the case of this clone: The junction differs from germline at one of its ends, possibly a read error. In DNA, the CDR3 is TGTGTCAGCAGGGACGGAGGGAATAATCAGCCCCAGCATTTT. It translates to CVSRDGGNNQPQHF. This chain joins TRBV2 and TRBJ1-5; D may be TRBD1 (5 bases). The CDR3 contains 14 residues. From germline, CDR1 is SNHLY and CDR2 FYNNEI. Using reference TRBV2 and TRBJ1-5 for the parts outside the CDR3, the full variable domain is EPEVTQTPSHQVTQMGQEVILRCVPISNHLYFYWYRQILGQKVEFLVSFYNNEISEKSEIFDDQFSVERPDGSNFTLKIRSTKLEDSAMYFCVSRDGGNNQPQHFGDGTRLSIL.